This T cell receptor (beta chain) was recovered during a study of response to subunit inactivated influenza vaccine. Points from the study as a whole: New T cells are recruited in small numbers by each seasonal influenza vaccination, according to the authors' suggestion.

One entry per CDR3 protein, called by TCRdb with MiXCR from the RT-PCR reads. This sample has more than 450,000 distinct CDR3 sequences, with roughly 12% found just once. This CDR3 has 14 amino acids. Trimming cost V 3 bases and J 4 bases, with 13 bases left between them. Germline CDR1 and CDR2: SGHAT and FQNNGV. This clonotype was counted only a few times. Its antigen is still unknown. This same sample was also taken into another study, of T cells expressing NK-cell markers. Per that paper: The authors generated TCR beta cDNA through 5'RACE template switching with UMIs. Sorted T-cell subsets CD3+CD56+NKG2C+, CD3+CD56+NKG2C- and CD3+CD56-NKG2C+ were TCR beta-sequenced. What restricted sorting to alpha-beta TCR T cells in several experiments was an anti-gamma-delta TCR antibody. Similarly, these clonotypes led the CD3+CD56-NKG2C+ fraction as well in a few donors.

Source: PBMCs from blood, taken on the day of vaccination. This chain joins TRBV11-2 and TRBJ2-7; D is perhaps TRBD2 (6 bases). The receptor was derived from a middle-aged man who received an inactivated influenza vaccine. The CDR3 sequence is CASSFSWGEYEQYF. DNA for the CDR3: TGTGCCAGCAGCTTTTCGTGGGGGGAGTACGAGCAGTACTTC.